The rows below give T cell receptor beta chains drawn from one sample of a study of Tregs in tolerant kidney transplant recipients. The protocol was immunoSEQ multiplex PCR, while the TCRdb copy is restricted to in-frame clones and leaves out a portion. The table shows some 80,000 clones, with 98% occurring only once. The starting material was CD4+ T cells from blood, obtained before the transplant. Receptors were obtained from a human donor who received a combined kidney and bone marrow transplant. The CDR3 runs from the conserved cysteine through the conserved F or W. Fields, in order: V gene, J gene, D gene, clone size, CDR3 protein, CDR3 DNA. A D gene is named only where the DNA matches it firmly. Only part of the rows carry a size: once, few, many, or a class if the clone is expanded.

>TRBV6-6|TRBJ1-1|TRBD1|-
CASTQPGTGLSSEAFF
TGTGCCAGCACCCAACCCGGGACAGGGCTTAGTTCTGAAGCTTTCTTT
>TRBV18|TRBJ1-5|-|-
CASSADSGSNQPQHF
TGTGCCAGCTCCGCCGACAGTGGTAGCAATCAGCCCCAGCATTTT
>TRBV7-9|TRBJ2-3|-|-
CASSLAVLPDTQYF
TGTGCCAGCAGCTTAGCCGTTCTCCCAGATACGCAGTATTTT
>TRBV7-3|TRBJ2-3|TRBD2|-
CASSSGLAGRTDTQYF
TGTGCCAGCAGTTCGGGACTAGCGGGACGCACAGATACGCAGTATTTT
>TRBV7-2|TRBJ1-2|TRBD1|-
CASTGQGDNYGYTF
TGTGCCAGCACCGGACAGGGGGATAACTATGGCTACACCTTC
>TRBV2|TRBJ2-1|TRBD2|-
CASSDSGGGFREQFF
TGTGCCAGCAGTGATAGCGGGGGGGGATTCCGAGAGCAGTTCTTC
>TRBV5-4|TRBJ1-2|-|-
CASSSGGFYGYTF
TGTGCCAGCAGCTCGGGGGGTTTCTATGGCTACACCTTC
>TRBV7-2|TRBJ1-1|TRBD1|once
CASSLGGQDLEAFF
TGTGCCAGCAGCTTGGGGGGACAGGACCTTGAAGCTTTCTTT
>TRBV21-1|TRBJ2-7|-|-
CASPREGEQYF
TGTGCCAGCCCTCGGGAGGGCGAGCAGTACTTC
>TRBV6-1|TRBJ1-1|-|-
CASSGTLNTEAFF
TGTGCCAGCAGCGGGACATTGAACACTGAAGCTTTCTTT
>TRBV7-2|TRBJ2-3|TRBD1|-
CASSWDSYTDTQYF
TGTGCCAGCAGTTGGGACAGCTACACAGATACGCAGTATTTT
>TRBV5-1|TRBJ1-6|-|-
CASSLGKAGDSPLHF
TGCGCCAGCAGCTTGGGGAAGGCAGGGGACTCACCCCTCCACTTT
>TRBV18|TRBJ1-1|TRBD1|-
CASSLRIGPKQGRGLPIRAFF
TGTGCCAGCTCACTTCGCATTGGGCCGAAACAGGGGCGAGGGTTGCCTATACGAGCTTTCTTT
>TRBV7-2|TRBJ2-7|-|-
CASSTAGTLVSEQYF
TGTGCCAGCAGCACGGCCGGGACACTAGTGAGCGAGCAGTACTTC
>TRBV5-1|TRBJ2-1|TRBD2|-
CASSLMGGFAYNEQFF
TGCGCCAGCAGCTTGATGGGAGGGTTTGCCTACAATGAGCAGTTCTTC
>TRBV28|TRBJ2-2|-|-
CASSLWGVPSAGELFF
TGTGCCAGCAGTTTATGGGGCGTACCCTCAGCCGGGGAGCTGTTTTTT
>TRBV6-5|TRBJ1-5|TRBD1|-
CASRTGEGQPQHF
TGTGCCAGCAGGACAGGGGAAGGGCAGCCCCAGCATTTT
>TRBV5-1|TRBJ2-2|-|-
CASSSGQLNTGELFF
TGCGCCAGCAGCTCTGGACAGCTGAACACCGGGGAGCTGTTTTTT
>TRBV30|TRBJ2-6|TRBD2|-
CAWNSGGAGGANVLTF
TGTGCCTGGAATAGCGGGGGGGCTGGTGGGGCCAACGTCCTGACTTTC
>TRBV6-6|TRBJ2-7|-|-
CASSLRSSTSYEQYF
TGTGCCAGCAGTCTACGGAGCTCTACGTCGTACGAGCAGTACTTC
>TRBV6-1|TRBJ1-2|TRBD1|-
CASSDRDRGGYTF
TGTGCCAGCAGTGATCGGGACAGGGGTGGCTACACCTTC
>TRBV28|TRBJ1-6|-|-
CASSLLRGYNSPLHF
TGTGCCAGCAGTTTGCTCCGGGGATATAATTCACCCCTCCACTTT
>TRBV11-2|TRBJ2-7|TRBD2|-
CASSPEVAGNYEQYF
TGTGCCAGCAGCCCCGAGGTAGCGGGAAACTACGAGCAGTACTTC
>TRBV29-1|TRBJ2-3|-|-
CSATPDRRGAQYF
TGCAGCGCCACCCCAGACAGGCGAGGGGCGCAGTATTTT
>TRBV29-1|TRBJ1-2|-|-
CSVERGRAGYGYTF
TGCAGCGTTGAAAGGGGCAGAGCAGGATATGGCTACACCTTC
>TRBV18|TRBJ2-5|-|-
CASSPIQGDVETQYF
TGTGCCAGCTCACCAATACAGGGCGACGTAGAGACCCAGTACTTC
>TRBV29-1|TRBJ2-1|-|-
CSVEGGTGISYNEQFF
TGCAGCGTTGAGGGAGGAACAGGTATCTCCTACAATGAGCAGTTCTTC
>TRBV5-1|TRBJ1-1|TRBD1|once
CASSWVTGSTEAFF
TGCGCCAGCAGCTGGGTGACAGGGTCCACTGAAGCTTTCTTT
>TRBV6-5|TRBJ1-2|TRBD1|-
CASRARGQGDYGYTF
TGTGCCAGCAGGGCGAGGGGGCAGGGGGACTATGGCTACACCTTC
>TRBV7-3|TRBJ2-2|-|-
CASRTGANTGELFF
TGTGCCAGCAGAACCGGGGCGAACACCGGGGAGCTGTTTTTT